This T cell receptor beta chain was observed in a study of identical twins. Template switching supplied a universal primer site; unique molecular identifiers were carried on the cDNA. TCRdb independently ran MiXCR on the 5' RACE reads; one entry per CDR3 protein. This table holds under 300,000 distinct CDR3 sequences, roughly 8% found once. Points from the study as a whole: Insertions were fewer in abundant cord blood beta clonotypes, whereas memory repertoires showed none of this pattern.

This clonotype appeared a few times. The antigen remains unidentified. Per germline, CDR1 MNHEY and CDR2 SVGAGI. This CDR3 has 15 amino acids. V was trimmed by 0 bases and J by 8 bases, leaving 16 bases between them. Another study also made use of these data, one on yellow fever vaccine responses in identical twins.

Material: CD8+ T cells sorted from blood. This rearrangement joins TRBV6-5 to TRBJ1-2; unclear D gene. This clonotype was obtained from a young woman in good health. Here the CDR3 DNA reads TGTGCCAGCAGTTACTCCGCCGGTGTTTGGGAGGGCTACACCTTC. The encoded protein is CASSYSAGVWEGYTF.